What follows are 9 T cell receptor beta chains derived from one specimen sequenced in a study of blood T cell repertoires in COVID-19. Libraries were prepared by immunoSEQ multiplex PCR; TCRdb keeps only in-frame clonotypes and omits some of them. The sample has 130,000 to 150,000 clones, 75% to 90% seen once. What was sequenced was peripheral blood. All receptors come from a woman in her sixties or seventies with active COVID-19.

The gene calls are TRBV24-1 and TRBJ2-7, with 7 bases identical to TRBD1. Germline values: CDR1 KGHDR, CDR2 SFDVKD. The CDR3 contains 15 residues. V lost 4 bases, J lost 5 bases, and 10 bases stayed unmatched. CDR3 region: CATSDLTDRANEQYF. In nucleotides, the CDR3 is TGTGCCACCAGTGACCTTACAGACAGGGCCAACGAGCAGTACTTC.

V and J are TRBV19 and TRBJ2-1, with TRBD2 matching 15 bases. Per the germline V gene, CDR1 is LNHDA and CDR2 is SQIVND (reference sequence). This CDR3 comprises 17 residues. Trimming at V came to 5 bases and at J to 4 bases, leaving 6 bases not matched to a gene. This CDR3 reads CASSPEGLAGGYNEQFF. The DNA of the CDR3 is TGTGCCAGTAGTCCCGAAGGACTAGCGGGAGGGTACAATGAGCAGTTCTTC.

This sequence joins TRBV18 and TRBJ1-1; the D gene is possibly TRBD1 (6 bases). The germline gives CDR1 KGHSH, CDR2 LQKENI. The V end lost 0 bases, the J end lost 3 bases, and 11 bases lay between the germline ends. The CDR3 is made up of 15 amino acids. The DNA for the CDR3 is TGTGCCAGCTCACCACCGGGGGGGGCGTACACTGAAGCTTTCTTT. Its translation is CASSPPGGAYTEAFF.

The V call is TRBV7-2, the J call TRBJ2-1, with D perhaps TRBD2 (5 bases). CDR1 and CDR2 (germline): SGHTA, FQGNSA. The CDR3 runs 15 residues. V gave up 5 bases and J gave up 0 bases, with 11 bases separating them. The CDR3 DNA reads as TGTGCCAGCAGCGTCCTAGCCAGCTCCTACAATGAGCAGTTCTTC. Its protein is CASSVLASSYNEQFF.

This rearrangement joins TRBV3-1 (or the pseudogene TRBV3-2) to TRBJ2-3; D not certain. The germline V gene encodes CDR1 LGHDT and CDR2 YNNKEL (reference sequence). The CDR3 extends over 15 amino acids. The V gene lost 3 bases and the J gene lost 0 bases, with 10 bases spanning the gap. The CDR3 region has the DNA TGTGCCAGCAGCCATGGGCGTCCTAGCACAGATACGCAGTATTTT. Translation: CASSHGRPSTDTQYF.

This sequence joins TRBV7-8 and TRBJ1-1; D ambiguous. Germline lookup yields CDR1 SGHVS and CDR2 FQNEAQ. CDR3 length: 13 amino acids. The V end was cut by 3 bases, the J end by 1 base, with 6 bases between. CDR3 sequence (DNA): TGTGCCAGCAGCTTTGTCCGGAACACTGAAGCTTTCTTT. It specifies CASSFVRNTEAFF.

V gene TRBV28 combines with J gene TRBJ2-7; 9 bases fit TRBD1. Germline V gene lookup returns CDR1 MDHEN and CDR2 SYDVKM. The CDR3 has 16 amino acids. V lost 8 bases and J lost 3; bases outside the gene matches: 14. CDR3 sequence (DNA): TGTGCCAGCCAGAGGCGGACAGGGGAGTTCTACTACGAGCAGTACTTC. It codes for CASQRRTGEFYYEQYF. Variable domain in full (rest from reference TRBV28 and TRBJ2-7): DVKVTQSSRYLVKRTGEKVFLECVQDMDHENMFWYRQDPGLGLRLIYFSYDVKMKEKGDIPEGYSVSREKKERFSLILESASTNQTSMYLCASQRRTGEFYYEQYFGPGTRLTVT.

The genes are TRBV7-3 and TRBJ2-2; D is ambiguous. The germline V and J ends were trimmed by 5 bases and 1 base, with 14 bases remaining between them. Germline V gene lookup returns CDR1 SGHTA and CDR2 FQGTGA. The length of the CDR3 is 16 residues. The chain's CDR3 is CASSPLGVGNTGELFF. In DNA form, the CDR3 reads TGTGCCAGCAGCCCACTCGGAGTGGGGAACACCGGGGAGCTGTTTTTT.

This clone was seen only a few times. The chain uses TRBV4-1 and TRBJ2-2; 10 bases align to TRBD2. The CDR3 spans 17 residues. The ends lost 0 bases at V and 6 bases at J; junction bases unmatched: 7. CDR1 is MGHRA and CDR2 is YSYEKL in the germline V gene. The DNA for the CDR3 is TGCGCCAGCAGCCAAGACAAACTAGCGGGACGGGCCGGGGAGCTGTTTTTT. Encoded protein: CASSQDKLAGRAGELFF.